This T cell receptor beta chain was captured by sequencing in a study of T cell repertoires in cytomegalovirus infection. The CDR3 extends over 17 amino acids. Trimming removed 1 base from V and 4 bases from J; junction bases left unmatched: 9. The germline V gene has CDR1 LGHNA and CDR2 YSLEER. TCRdb processed the reads anew with MiXCR; each CDR3 protein has one entry. This table has some 390,000 distinct CDR3 sequences, 15% to 20% appearing once. Source material: PBMCs. This TCR came from a human donor in good health (CMV status not recorded). Some clones in this sample may be carry-over from other donors' samples. The V call is TRBV4-3, the J call TRBJ2-3; 9 bases match TRBD2. CDR3 sequence reads: CASSQGWGAGGADTQYF. The CDR3 DNA sequence: TGCGCCAGCAGCCAAGGGTGGGGAGCGGGAGGCGCAGATACGCAGTATTTT.